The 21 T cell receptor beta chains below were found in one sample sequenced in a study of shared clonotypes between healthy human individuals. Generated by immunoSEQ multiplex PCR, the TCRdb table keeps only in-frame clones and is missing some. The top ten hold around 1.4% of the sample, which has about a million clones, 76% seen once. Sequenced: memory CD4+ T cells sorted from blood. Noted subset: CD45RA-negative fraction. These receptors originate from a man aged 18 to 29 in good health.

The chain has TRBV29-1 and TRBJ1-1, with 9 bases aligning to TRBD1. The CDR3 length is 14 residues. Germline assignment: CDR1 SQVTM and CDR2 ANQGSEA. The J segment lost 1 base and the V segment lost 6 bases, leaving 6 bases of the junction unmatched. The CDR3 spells CSVGQGNGNTEAFF. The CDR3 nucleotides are TGCAGCGTCGGACAGGGGAACGGGAACACTGAAGCTTTCTTT.

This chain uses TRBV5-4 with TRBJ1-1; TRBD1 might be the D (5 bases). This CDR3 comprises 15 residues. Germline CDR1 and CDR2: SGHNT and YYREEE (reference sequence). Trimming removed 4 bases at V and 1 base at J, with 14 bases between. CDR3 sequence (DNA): TGTGCCAGCAGCGAACTGGGACGGAAGAACACTGAAGCTTTCTTT. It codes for CASSELGRKNTEAFF.

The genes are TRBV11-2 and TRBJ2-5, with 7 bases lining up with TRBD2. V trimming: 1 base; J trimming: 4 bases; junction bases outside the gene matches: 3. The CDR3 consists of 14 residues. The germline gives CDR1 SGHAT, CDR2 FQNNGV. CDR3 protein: CASSLVSGGETQYF. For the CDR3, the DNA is TGTGCCAGCAGCTTAGTATCGGGGGGAGAGACCCAGTACTTC.

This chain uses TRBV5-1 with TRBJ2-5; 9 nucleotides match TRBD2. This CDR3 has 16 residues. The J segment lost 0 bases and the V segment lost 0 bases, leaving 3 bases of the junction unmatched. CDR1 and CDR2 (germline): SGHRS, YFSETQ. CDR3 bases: TGCGCCAGCAGCTTGGGTCTAGCGGGGAACCAAGAGACCCAGTACTTC. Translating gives CASSLGLAGNQETQYF.

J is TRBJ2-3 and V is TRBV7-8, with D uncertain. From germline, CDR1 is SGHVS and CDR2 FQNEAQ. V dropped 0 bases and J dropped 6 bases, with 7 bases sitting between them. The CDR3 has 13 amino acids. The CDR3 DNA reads TGTGCCAGCAGCTTAGCCCCCAGGGATACGCAGTATTTT. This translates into CASSLAPRDTQYF.

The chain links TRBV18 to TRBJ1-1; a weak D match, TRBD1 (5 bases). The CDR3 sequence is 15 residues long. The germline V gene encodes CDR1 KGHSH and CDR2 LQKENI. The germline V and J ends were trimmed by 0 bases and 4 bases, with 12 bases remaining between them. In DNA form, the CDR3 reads TGTGCCAGCTCACCACCGTCCGCAGGGTCCACTGAAGCTTTCTTT. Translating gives CASSPPSAGSTEAFF. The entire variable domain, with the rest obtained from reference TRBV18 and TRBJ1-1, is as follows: NAGVMQNPRHLVRRRGQEARLRCSPMKGHSHVYWYRQLPEEGLKFMVYLQKENIIDESGMPKERFSAEFPKEGPSILRIQQVVRGDSAAYFCASSPPSAGSTEAFFGQGTRLTVV.

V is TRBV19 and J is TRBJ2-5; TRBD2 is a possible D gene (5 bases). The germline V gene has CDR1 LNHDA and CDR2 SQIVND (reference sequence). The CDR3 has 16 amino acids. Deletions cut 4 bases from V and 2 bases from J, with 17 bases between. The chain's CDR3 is CASSTRDPGSQETQYF. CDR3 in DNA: TGTGCCAGTAGTACCCGAGACCCGGGATCACAAGAGACCCAGTACTTC.

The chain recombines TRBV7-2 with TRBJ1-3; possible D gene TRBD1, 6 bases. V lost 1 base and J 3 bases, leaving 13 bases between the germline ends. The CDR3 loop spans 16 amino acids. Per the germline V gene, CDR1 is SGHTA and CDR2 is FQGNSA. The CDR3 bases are TGTGCCAGCAGCTTAGTCAGGGGAAGGAGTGGAAACACCATATATTTT. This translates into CASSLVRGRSGNTIYF.

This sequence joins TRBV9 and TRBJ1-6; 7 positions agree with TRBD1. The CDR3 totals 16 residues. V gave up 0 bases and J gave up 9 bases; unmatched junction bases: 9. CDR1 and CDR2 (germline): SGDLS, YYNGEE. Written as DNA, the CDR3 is TGTGCCAGCAGCGTAGCTGGGGCAGGGGGTGGTTCACCCCTCCACTTT. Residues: CASSVAGAGGGSPLHF. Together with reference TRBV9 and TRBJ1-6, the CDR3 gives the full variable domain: DSGVTQTPKHLITATGQRVTLRCSPRSGDLSVYWYQQSLDQGLQFLIQYYNGEERAKGNILERFSAQQFPDLHSELNLSSLELGDSALYFCASSVAGAGGGSPLHFGNGTRLTVT.

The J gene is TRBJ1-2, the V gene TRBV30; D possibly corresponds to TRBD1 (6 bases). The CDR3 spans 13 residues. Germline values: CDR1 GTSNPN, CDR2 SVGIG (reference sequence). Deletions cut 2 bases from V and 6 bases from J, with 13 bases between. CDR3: CAWSPRGTDGYTF. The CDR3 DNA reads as TGTGCCTGGAGTCCCAGGGGAACGGATGGCTACACCTTC.

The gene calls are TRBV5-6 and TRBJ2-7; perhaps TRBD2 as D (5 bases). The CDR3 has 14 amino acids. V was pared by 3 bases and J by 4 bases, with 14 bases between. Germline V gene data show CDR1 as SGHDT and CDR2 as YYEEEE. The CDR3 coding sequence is TGTGCCAGCAGCTCGGGGTTCCAGGAATACGAGCAGTACTTC. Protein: CASSSGFQEYEQYF.

CDR3 region: CASTLTSGLKETQYF. The CDR3 DNA follows: TGTGCCAGCACCTTGACTAGCGGGCTTAAAGAGACCCAGTACTTC. V is TRBV9 and J is TRBJ2-5; 10 positions match TRBD2. There are 15 residues in the CDR3. Germline V gene sequence: CDR1 SGDLS, CDR2 YYNGEE. The junction had 8 bases not matched to a gene; V was cut back by 6 bases and J by 3 bases.

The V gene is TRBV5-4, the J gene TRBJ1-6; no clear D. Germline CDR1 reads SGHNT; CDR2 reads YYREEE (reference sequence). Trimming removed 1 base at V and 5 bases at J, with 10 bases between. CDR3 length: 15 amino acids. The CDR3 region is CASSLRAGNNSPLHF. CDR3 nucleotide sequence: TGTGCCAGCAGCTTGAGGGCAGGCAATAATTCACCCCTCCACTTT.

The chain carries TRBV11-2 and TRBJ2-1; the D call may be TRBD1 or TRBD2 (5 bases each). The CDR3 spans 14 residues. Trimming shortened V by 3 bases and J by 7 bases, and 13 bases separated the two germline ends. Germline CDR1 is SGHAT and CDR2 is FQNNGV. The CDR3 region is CASSFTGALNEQFF. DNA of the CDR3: TGTGCCAGCAGCTTTACCGGGGCCTTAAATGAGCAGTTCTTC. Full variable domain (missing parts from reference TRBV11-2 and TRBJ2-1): EAGVAQSPRYKIIEKRQSVAFWCNPISGHATLYWYQQILGQGPKLLIQFQNNGVVDDSQLPKDRFSAERLKGVDSTLKIQPAKLEDSAVYLCASSFTGALNEQFFGPGTRLTVL.

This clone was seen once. CDR3 region: CASSPRRLAGGDEQYF. The CDR3 coding sequence is TGTGCCAGCTCACCACGGCGACTAGCGGGAGGGGACGAGCAGTACTTC. This sequence joins TRBV18 and TRBJ2-7; TRBD2 aligns across 14 bases. This CDR3 has 16 amino acids. V dropped 1 base and J dropped 5; count of bases not matched to a gene: 4. Germline CDR1 is KGHSH and CDR2 is LQKENI. The full variable domain, its missing parts supplied by reference TRBV18 and TRBJ2-7, is NAGVMQNPRHLVRRRGQEARLRCSPMKGHSHVYWYRQLPEEGLKFMVYLQKENIIDESGMPKERFSAEFPKEGPSILRIQQVVRGDSAAYFCASSPRRLAGGDEQYFGPGTRLTVT.

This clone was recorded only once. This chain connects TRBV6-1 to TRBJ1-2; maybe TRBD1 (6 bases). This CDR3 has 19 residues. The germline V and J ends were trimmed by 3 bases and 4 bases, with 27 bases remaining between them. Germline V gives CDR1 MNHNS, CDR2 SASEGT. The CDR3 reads CASSEALGNRVGPGYGYTF. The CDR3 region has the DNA TGTGCCAGCAGTGAGGCGCTTGGGAACAGGGTGGGACCGGGCTATGGCTACACCTTC.

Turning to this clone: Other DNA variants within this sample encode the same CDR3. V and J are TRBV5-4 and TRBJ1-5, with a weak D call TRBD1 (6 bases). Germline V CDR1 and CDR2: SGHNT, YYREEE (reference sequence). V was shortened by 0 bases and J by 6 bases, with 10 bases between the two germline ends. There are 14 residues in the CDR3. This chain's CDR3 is CASSLGGAGQPQHF. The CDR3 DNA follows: TGTGCCAGCAGCTTGGGGGGGGCCGGTCAGCCCCAGCATTTT.

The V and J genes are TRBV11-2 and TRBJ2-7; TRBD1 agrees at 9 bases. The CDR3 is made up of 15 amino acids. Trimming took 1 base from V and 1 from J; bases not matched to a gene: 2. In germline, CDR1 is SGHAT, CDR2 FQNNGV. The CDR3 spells CASSLAGTGSYEQYF. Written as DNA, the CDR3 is TGTGCCAGCAGCTTAGCCGGGACAGGGTCCTACGAGCAGTACTTC.

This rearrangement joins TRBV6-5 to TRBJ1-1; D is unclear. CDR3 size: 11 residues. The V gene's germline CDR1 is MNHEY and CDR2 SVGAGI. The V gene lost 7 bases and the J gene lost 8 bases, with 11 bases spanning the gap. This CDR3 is CASIQMGEAFF. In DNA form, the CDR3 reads TGTGCCAGCATTCAAATGGGCGAAGCTTTCTTT.

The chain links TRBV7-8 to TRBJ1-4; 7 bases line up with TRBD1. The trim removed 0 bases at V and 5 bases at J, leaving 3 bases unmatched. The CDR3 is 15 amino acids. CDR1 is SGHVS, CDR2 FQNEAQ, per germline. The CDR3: CASSLAGQMNEKLFF. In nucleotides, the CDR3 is TGTGCCAGCAGCTTAGCGGGACAGATGAATGAAAAACTGTTTTTT. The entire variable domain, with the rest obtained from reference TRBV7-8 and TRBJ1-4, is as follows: GAGVSQSPRYKVAKRGQDVALRCDPISGHVSLFWYQQALGQGPEFLTYFQNEAQLDKSGLPSDRFFAERPEGSVSTLKIQRTQQEDSAVYLCASSLAGQMNEKLFFGSGTQLSVL.

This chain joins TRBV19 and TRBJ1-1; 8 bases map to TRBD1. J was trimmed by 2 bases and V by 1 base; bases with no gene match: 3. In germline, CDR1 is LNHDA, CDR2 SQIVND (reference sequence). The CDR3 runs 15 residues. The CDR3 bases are TGTGCCAGTAGTATAGTCGGACAGGGAAACACTGAAGCTTTCTTT. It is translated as CASSIVGQGNTEAFF.